This TCR beta chain was recorded in a study of shared clonotypes between healthy human individuals. The study, taken as a whole, reports: Inspection by rarefaction showed sorted-subset sequencing to be incomplete despite large depth. Memory subsets generally showed smaller estimated richness than naive subsets did.

Germline CDR1 is SGHDT and CDR2 is YYEEEE. Deletions cut 0 bases from V and 5 bases from J, with 11 bases between. CDR3 size: 14 residues. Every subset's genomic DNA went evenly onto several immunoSEQ plates. Per sorted-subset replicate PCR, input was roughly 220 ng DNA, representing about 32,000 T cell genomes. The protocol was immunoSEQ multiplex PCR, while the TCRdb copy is restricted to in-frame clones and leaves out a portion. The profile shows over 2 million clones, over 85% of them singletons. This clone was detected once. The antigen remains unidentified. This clonotype was obtained from a man younger than 35 in good health. Source material: naive CD4+ T cells sorted from blood. Regarding subset: CD45RA+ positively selected. The V call is TRBV5-6, the J call TRBJ2-5; TRBD2 might be the D (6 bases). Here the CDR3 DNA reads TGTGCCAGCAGCTTGGTCGGGGGTATGGAGACCCAGTACTTC. Translation: CASSLVGGMETQYF.